Following are 12 T cell receptor beta chains from one sample sequenced in a study of regulatory dendritic cells for organ transplantation. No cognate antigen is known for these TCRs. TCRdb's table, derived via immunoSEQ multiplex PCR, lists solely in-frame clones and lacks some. Here the sample spans 9,500 to 15,000 clones, more than 75% being singletons. Allogeneic regulatory or mature dendritic cells were co-cultured for less than 6 days with CFSE-labeled sorted T cells at 1:10. The source material was naive CD8+ T cells from blood cultured with regulatory dendritic cells. Documented subset: CD45RA+ naive T cells. All receptors come from a human donor in good health.

The gene calls are TRBV6-5 and TRBJ1-1, with D perhaps matching TRBD1 (5 bases). The V end was cut by 1 base, the J end by 1 base, with 13 bases between. The V gene's germline CDR1 is MNHEY and CDR2 SVGAGI. The CDR3 has 16 residues. Written as DNA, the CDR3 is TGTGCCAGCAGTTACTTTCCTGACAGTTCGAACACTGAAGCTTTCTTT. It specifies CASSYFPDSSNTEAFF.

This chain uses TRBV6-5 with TRBJ2-3; 8 nucleotides align to TRBD1. Looked up from germline, CDR1 is MNHEY and CDR2 is SVGAGI. Trimming at V came to 5 bases and at J to 2 bases, leaving 3 bases not matched to a gene. This CDR3 spans 14 amino acids. CDR3: CASSQGAHTDTQYF. The CDR3 nucleotides are TGTGCCAGCAGTCAGGGGGCCCACACAGATACGCAGTATTTT.

On this clone: The junction does not match germline at one end; this may be a read error. J is TRBJ1-1 and V is TRBV7-9; TRBD1 might be the D (6 bases). The CDR3 extends over 15 amino acids. Looked up from germline, CDR1 is SEHNR and CDR2 is FQNEAQ (reference sequence). This chain's CDR3 is CASSLAPRGSTEAFF. The CDR3 DNA sequence: TGTGCCAGCAGCCTAGCGCCGAGGGGGAGCACTGAAGCTTTCTTT.

The V gene is TRBV2, the J gene TRBJ2-1; TRBD2 aligns across 12 bases. Germline CDR1 reads SNHLY; CDR2 reads FYNNEI. Germline trimming cut 7 bases from V and 8 bases from J; bases unmatched to any gene: 9. The CDR3 is 15 residues long. The CDR3 reads CASTLAGGLFDEQFF. The DNA of the CDR3 is TGTGCCAGCACTCTAGCGGGGGGGCTGTTTGATGAGCAGTTCTTC.

This clone is labeled as medium-sized. The chain is built from TRBV5-1 and TRBJ1-6; TRBD1 matches at 9 bases. Germline V gives CDR1 SGHRS, CDR2 YFSETQ. Unmatched junction bases numbered 4, after V lost 0 bases and J lost 9 bases. The CDR3 totals 15 residues. Written as DNA, the CDR3 is TGCGCCAGCAGCTTGGGACAGGGGGTAGGTTCACCCCTCCACTTT. It is translated as CASSLGQGVGSPLHF.

This CDR3 reads CASSQEWGLAYEQYF. The CDR3 coding sequence is TGTGCCAGCAGCCAAGAATGGGGGCTCGCCTACGAGCAGTACTTC. The V call is TRBV7-9, the J call TRBJ2-7, with D possibly TRBD1 on 6 matching bases. CDR1 and CDR2 from the germline V gene are SEHNR and FQNEAQ (reference sequence). This CDR3 spans 15 amino acids. Trimming removed 5 bases from V and 2 bases from J, with 16 bases in between.

The V and J genes are TRBV5-4 and TRBJ2-7; no firm D call. V was trimmed by 4 bases and J by 5 bases, leaving 13 bases between them. Germline V CDR1 and CDR2: SGHNT, YYREEE (reference sequence). This CDR3 has 13 amino acids. CDR3 sequence reads: CASSPRPPNEQYF. The CDR3 nucleotides read TGTGCCAGCAGCCCTAGACCTCCCAACGAGCAGTACTTC.

The rearrangement joins TRBV9 to TRBJ2-3; TRBD2 agrees at 12 bases. V trimming: 4 bases; J trimming: 8 bases; junction bases outside the gene matches: 8. The CDR3 has 15 amino acids. CDR1 and CDR2 from the germline V gene are SGDLS and YYNGEE. The chain's CDR3 is CASSPRLAGAGTQYF. The DNA for the CDR3 is TGTGCCAGCAGCCCCCGACTAGCGGGGGCAGGTACGCAGTATTTT. The full variable domain, rest sourced from reference TRBV9 and TRBJ2-3, is DSGVTQTPKHLITATGQRVTLRCSPRSGDLSVYWYQQSLDQGLQFLIQYYNGEERAKGNILERFSAQQFPDLHSELNLSSLELGDSALYFCASSPRLAGAGTQYFGPGTRLTVL.

The chain combines TRBV7-2 with TRBJ2-5; TRBD1 matches at 8 bases. Germline CDR1 is SGHTA and CDR2 is FQGNSA. The trim removed 0 bases at V and 4 bases at J, leaving 7 bases unmatched. This CDR3 contains 16 residues. CDR3 nucleotide sequence: TGTGCCAGCAGCTTAGCGAGAACAGGGGGAGGAGAGACCCAGTACTTC. It encodes CASSLARTGGGETQYF.

The chain combines TRBV18 with TRBJ1-1, with 11 nucleotides matching TRBD1. After removal of 8 bases from V and 7 bases from J, the junction contained 6 bases not matched to a gene. The V gene's germline CDR1 is KGHSH and CDR2 LQKENI. The CDR3 consists of 13 residues. CDR3 sequence: CASPGQGAVEAFF. For the CDR3, the DNA is TGTGCCAGCCCCGGACAGGGGGCAGTTGAAGCTTTCTTT.

V and J are TRBV6-1 and TRBJ2-7; D is uncertain. From germline, CDR1 is MNHNS and CDR2 SASEGT. There are 12 residues in the CDR3. The V gene lost 6 bases and the J gene lost 3 bases, with 9 bases spanning the gap. CDR3 protein: CASRQSGYEQYF. The CDR3 nucleotides read TGTGCCAGCAGACAGAGTGGCTACGAGCAGTACTTC.

This chain links TRBV19 with TRBJ2-2, with D unclear. Germline CDR1 reads LNHDA; CDR2 reads SQIVND (reference sequence). The CDR3 covers 12 residues. The V end was cut by 10 bases, the J end by 0 bases, with 6 bases between. The CDR3 nucleotides read TGTGCCACCCCGGCGAACACCGGGGAGCTGTTTTTT. The encoded protein is CATPANTGELFF.